A single sample is the source of the 8 T cell receptor beta chains below, sequenced in a study of T cells in Graves' hyperthyroidism and ophthalmopathy. Using RNA transcripts as the source, TCR beta CDR3 regions were amplified. HTBI primers drove first-round RT-PCR of the TCR CDR3. TCRdb redid the calling of the multiplex PCR reads with MiXCR, one entry per CDR3 protein. The sample gives about 500,000 distinct CDR3 sequences, more than 15% of which show up once; about 29% is in the top ten. Sequences were obtained from blood. The receptor set was obtained from a woman aged 25 to 39 with Graves' ophthalmopathy.

The chain joins TRBV19 to TRBJ2-3, with TRBD2 identical over 9 bases. The CDR3 consists of 18 residues. V lost 2 bases to trimming and J lost 4 bases; unmatched junction nucleotides: 13. Germline CDR1 reads LNHDA; CDR2 reads SQIVND (reference sequence). The CDR3 nucleotides read TGTGCCAGTAGTATACAGGGTATGGCTAGCGGGGATGCAGATACGCAGTATTTT. This sequence encodes CASSIQGMASGDADTQYF.

This clonotype was seen at least ten times. CDR3 amino acids: CAISDLVESSTDTQYF. CDR3 sequence (DNA): TGTGCCATCAGTGACCTTGTCGAATCTAGCACAGATACGCAGTATTTT. This sequence joins TRBV10-3 and TRBJ2-3; D is uncertain. The CDR3 runs to 16 residues. CDR1 is ENHRY and CDR2 is SYGVKD in the germline V gene. V was trimmed by 3 bases and J by 0 bases, leaving 13 bases between them.

Only a few counts were recorded for this clonotype. V gene TRBV19 combines with J gene TRBJ1-2, with 10 bases fitting TRBD1. The germline CDR1 and CDR2 sequences are LNHDA and SQIVND (reference sequence). The CDR3 extends over 15 amino acids. With V trimmed by 4 bases and J by 7 bases, 9 bases remained unmatched. Here the CDR3 reads CASSTGTGDPRGYTF. In DNA form, the CDR3 reads TGTGCCAGTAGTACCGGGACAGGGGACCCGCGTGGCTACACCTTC.

The chain links TRBV6-1 to TRBJ2-7; D may correspond to TRBD1 or TRBD2 (5 bases each). V dropped 6 bases and J dropped 6 bases, with 12 bases sitting between them. This CDR3 contains 12 residues. CDR1 is MNHNS, CDR2 SASEGT, per germline. In nucleotides, the CDR3 is TGTGCCAGCAGCCAGAGAGGGGTCGAGCAGTACTTC. It specifies CASSQRGVEQYF.

This clonotype was counted at least ten times. This chain links TRBV12-3 or TRBV12-4 with TRBJ1-6, with D possibly being TRBD1 (5 bases). The CDR3 contains 13 residues. Between the trimmed V and J ends, which lost 5 bases and 10 bases, there was a span of 12 bases. The CDR3 DNA is TGTGCCAGCAGTCCAGGGTTGGGCTCACCCCTCCACTTT. Its protein is CASSPGLGSPLHF.

In this sample, this clonotype turned up many times. V usage is TRBV5-1 and J usage is TRBJ2-7; 12 bases are a match to TRBD2. The V segment lost 0 bases and the J segment 5 bases; nucleotides outside the gene matches: 9. CDR1 SGHRS and CDR2 YFSETQ come from the germline V gene. This CDR3 is built from 17 residues. CDR3 in DNA: TGCGCCAGCAGCTTGGGCCTAGCGGGAGGGCCCGGGGACGAGCAGTACTTC. Its translation is CASSLGLAGGPGDEQYF.

The sample holds one count of this clonotype. A much larger clone is a single base away; this may be a read error. The V and J genes are TRBV7-2 and TRBJ2-1, with D unresolved. The assigned J gene may be wrong: the sequence end matches TRBJ2-7 better. Germline V CDR1 and CDR2: SGHTA, FQGNSA. The CDR3 spans 15 residues. In nucleotides, the CDR3 is TGTGCCAGCAGCCCTTCTATAATATCCTACAATGAGCAGTACTTC. This sequence encodes CASSPSIISYNEQYF.

For the CDR3, the DNA is TGCAGTGCTAGGGGCCGACTAGCGGGAGTAGGAGAGACCCAGTACTTC. It yields the protein CSARGRLAGVGETQYF. The V call is TRBV20-1, the J call TRBJ2-5; 12 bases agree with TRBD2. The V segment lost 3 bases and the J segment 4 bases; nucleotides outside the gene matches: 9. The CDR3 spans 16 residues. Germline assignment: CDR1 DFQATT and CDR2 SNEGSKA (reference sequence).